This T cell receptor beta chain comes out of a study of T-cell reconstitution after alpha-beta-depleted transplantation in children. In this sample, this clonotype turned up a few times. Library preparation (for TCRbeta) was performed with unique molecular identifiers. TCRdb re-analysed the PCR reads in MiXCR, keeping a single row per CDR3 protein. The sample includes around 440,000 distinct CDR3 sequences, roughly a tenth of them seen just once. The sequencing here drew on PBMCs, taken before TCRalphabeta/CD19-depleted stem cell transplant. The clonotype originates from a child aged 2 to 15 with inherited bone marrow failure, due to receive a stem cell transplant.

CDR3 nucleotides: TGTGCCAGCAGCTTAGATGTTTGGGGCTTCGCTGAAGCTTTCTTT. It encodes CASSLDVWGFAEAFF. This chain joins TRBV7-2 and TRBJ1-1, with D possibly being TRBD1 (5 bases). Per germline, CDR1 SGHTA and CDR2 FQGNSA. The CDR3 totals 15 residues. With 1 base removed from V and 6 bases from J, the gap between germline ends came to 15 bases.